This T cell receptor (beta chain) was obtained from a study of cytomegalovirus exposure and HLA in healthy donors. Study observations and caveats: It is likely that the observed cluster of highly shared sequence variants was a sequencing artifact. Sequencing depth across donors, presence/absence analyses assumed, was roughly uniform.

As for the donors, each was a healthy bone marrow donor. This clone was seen more than once but under ten times. The antigen is unknown. In the PCR, 60 Vbeta and 13 Jbeta primers were used. The method was immunoSEQ multiplex PCR; TCRdb's version includes in-frame clones alone and lacks a portion of them. The table shows roughly 130,000 clones, with roughly two thirds occurring only once. This receptor was obtained from a man younger than 40 in good health and CMV-seropositive. Material: PBMCs.

CDR3 in DNA: TGCAGCGTTGAAGACTGGACAGTCTACAATGAGCAGTTCTTC. Translation: CSVEDWTVYNEQFF. This rearrangement joins TRBV29-1 to TRBJ2-1; TRBD1 is a possible D gene (6 bases). Trimming removed 0 bases at V and 3 bases at J, with 9 bases between. CDR1 and CDR2 (germline): SQVTM, ANQGSEA. The CDR3 extends over 14 amino acids.